This T cell receptor (beta chain) was captured in a study of patients and donors after allogeneic stem cell transplantation. TCRdb re-derived calls from the RT-PCR reads in MiXCR, one entry per CDR3 protein. The sample carries about 87,000 distinct CDR3 sequences, 4.5% to 5% recorded once. Per the germline V gene, CDR1 is SGHTA and CDR2 is FQGTGA. Between the trimmed V and J ends, which lost 5 bases and 6 bases, there was a span of 13 bases. The CDR3 runs to 14 residues. Specimen: blood, either unsorted or a sorted T cell fraction (not recorded which). The chain recombines TRBV7-3 with TRBJ2-2, with D possibly called TRBD1 or TRBD2 (5 bases each). This TCR was sampled from a human donor who was either an allogeneic HSCT recipient or a stem cell or donor lymphocyte infusion donor (not recorded which). It is not recorded whose cells these are; they may come from a transplant donor. CDR3 loop: CASSPGADAGELFF. The DNA of the CDR3 is TGTGCCAGCAGCCCCGGGGCGGACGCCGGGGAGCTGTTTTTT.